The 18 T cell receptor beta chains listed next were all sequenced from one sample in a study of blood T cell repertoires in COVID-19. Some clones are missing from TCRdb's copy, which holds only in-frame ones; the method was immunoSEQ multiplex PCR. The data contain about 180,000 clones, roughly four fifths of them singletons. What was sequenced was peripheral blood. The receptors shown here come from a woman in her seventies with COVID-19, enrolled during active disease.

The genes are TRBV14 and TRBJ2-7; maybe TRBD2 (6 bases). CDR3 length equals 13 residues. The germline gives CDR1 SGHDN, CDR2 FVKESK. Between the trimmed V and J ends, which lost 1 base and 6 bases, there was a span of 10 bases. CDR3 loop: CASSQVLAAEQYF. The DNA for the CDR3 is TGTGCCAGCAGCCAAGTACTAGCCGCCGAGCAGTACTTC.

This chain joins TRBV29-1 and TRBJ2-3; D perhaps matches TRBD2 (7 bases). Germline CDR1 SQVTM, CDR2 ANQGSEA. Trimming took 8 bases from V and 3 from J, leaving 15 bases between them. The CDR3 is 13 amino acids. The CDR3 bases are TGCAGCATCAGGGAGGGGGGGACAGATACGCAGTATTTT. It translates to CSIREGGTDTQYF.

The gene calls are TRBV18 and TRBJ1-1, with 10 bases that match TRBD1. The V and J ends lost 5 bases and 8 bases, in that order; junction bases with no gene match: 14. CDR3 size: 16 residues. CDR1 is KGHSH and CDR2 is LQKENI in the germline V gene. The CDR3 bases are TGTGCCAGCTCATCGTCGACCGGGACAGGGGCCGGGGAAGCTTTCTTT. It yields the protein CASSSSTGTGAGEAFF. The variable domain in full, completed from reference TRBV18 and TRBJ1-1, reads NAGVMQNPRHLVRRRGQEARLRCSPMKGHSHVYWYRQLPEEGLKFMVYLQKENIIDESGMPKERFSAEFPKEGPSILRIQQVVRGDSAAYFCASSSSTGTGAGEAFFGQGTRLTVV.

The rearrangement links TRBV6-5 to TRBJ1-1; 10 bases match TRBD1. Trimming at V came to 0 bases and at J to 4 bases, leaving 5 bases not matched to a gene. Germline V lookup: CDR1 MNHEY, CDR2 SVGAGI. The CDR3 contains 16 residues. The CDR3 here is CASSYSTWTGGTEAFF. As DNA, the CDR3 is TGTGCCAGCAGTTACTCGACGTGGACAGGGGGCACTGAAGCTTTCTTT.

The chain employs TRBV27 and TRBJ1-6; D is perhaps TRBD1 (6 bases). Trimming stripped 5 bases from V and 4 bases from J, with 12 bases between. The CDR3 is 15 residues long. Germline assignment: CDR1 MNHEY and CDR2 SMNVEV (reference sequence). The chain's CDR3 is CASSPRTVYNSPLHF. DNA of the CDR3: TGTGCCAGCAGTCCCAGGACAGTGTATAATTCACCCCTCCACTTT.

The V and J genes are TRBV29-1 and TRBJ2-1; D possibly corresponds to TRBD1 (6 bases). The germline gives CDR1 SQVTM, CDR2 ANQGSEA. V gave up 6 bases and J gave up 3 bases, with 15 bases separating them. There are 14 residues in the CDR3. Written as DNA, the CDR3 is TGCAGCGTGCCACAGGGAACACTCTACAATGAGCAGTTCTTC. Its protein is CSVPQGTLYNEQFF.

As DNA, the CDR3 is TGTGCCACCAGTGATTTTTCAAATACGCAGTATTTT. It translates to CATSDFSNTQYF. The chain couples TRBV24-1 to TRBJ2-3; no reliable D call. The V end lost 1 base, the J end lost 7 bases, and 5 bases lay between the germline ends. Germline assignment: CDR1 KGHDR and CDR2 SFDVKD. This CDR3 contains 12 residues.

V is TRBV7-8 and J is TRBJ2-7; 9 nucleotides line up with TRBD2. Unmatched junction bases numbered 9, after V lost 5 bases and J lost 4 bases. Germline V lookup: CDR1 SGHVS, CDR2 FQNEAQ. The CDR3 length is 15 residues. CDR3: CASSAMTGLAYEQYF. The CDR3 nucleotides are TGTGCCAGCAGCGCTATGACGGGACTAGCATACGAGCAGTACTTC.

J is TRBJ2-3 and V is TRBV20-1, with D tentatively TRBD2 (7 bases). There are 15 residues in the CDR3. CDR1 and CDR2 (germline): DFQATT, SNEGSKA (reference sequence). The ends were cut back, 3 bases at V and 6 bases at J, with 19 bases in the middle. CDR3 nucleotides: TGCAGTGCTAGTTATCAGGGGAGGGCCGGGGATACGCAGTATTTT. This codes for CSASYQGRAGDTQYF.

The gene calls are TRBV27 and TRBJ2-2, with D perhaps matching TRBD2 (6 bases). V was trimmed by 7 bases and J by 8 bases, leaving 26 bases between them. Germline V gene data show CDR1 as MNHEY and CDR2 as SMNVEV (reference sequence). The CDR3 runs 17 residues. The CDR3 DNA sequence: TGTGCCAGCACGCCCAGGTGGGGGGAGTATGGTCGTGGGGAGCTGTTTTTT. This codes for CASTPRWGEYGRGELFF.

The CDR3, as DNA: TGTGCCAGCAGCCAACGACAGGGTCAAAGAGCAGATACGCAGTATTTT. Translated, it gives CASSQRQGQRADTQYF. This chain links TRBV5-4 with TRBJ2-3, with 7 positions matching TRBD1. Germline V lookup: CDR1 SGHNT, CDR2 YYREEE (reference sequence). Germline trimming cut 4 bases from V and 4 bases from J; bases unmatched to any gene: 12. The CDR3 runs 16 residues.

The chain joins TRBV28 to TRBJ2-1; D remains ambiguous. Looked up from germline, CDR1 is MDHEN and CDR2 is SYDVKM. This CDR3 comprises 13 residues. Trimming cost V 8 bases and J 2 bases, with 10 bases left between them. CDR3 nucleotides: TGTGCCAGCCCCGGCGGCCCCTACAATGAGCAGTTCTTC. This encodes CASPGGPYNEQFF. Combining the CDR3 with reference TRBV28 and TRBJ2-1 gives the whole variable domain DVKVTQSSRYLVKRTGEKVFLECVQDMDHENMFWYRQDPGLGLRLIYFSYDVKMKEKGDIPEGYSVSREKKERFSLILESASTNQTSMYLCASPGGPYNEQFFGPGTRLTVL.

The CDR3 DNA sequence: TGTGCCAGCAAGCGGCAGGCCACGGGGGGCATCTACGAGCAGTACTTC. As protein: CASKRQATGGIYEQYF. The chain has TRBV27 and TRBJ2-7, with a weak D call TRBD2 (7 bases). The CDR3 extends over 16 amino acids. The V gene lost 7 bases and the J gene lost 3 bases, with 22 bases spanning the gap. Germline V lookup: CDR1 MNHEY, CDR2 SMNVEV (reference sequence).

This clone was seen a single time. V is TRBV7-8 and J is TRBJ2-3; D is unclear. Trimming pared 2 bases from V and 1 base from J, leaving 7 bases between. The CDR3 has 14 amino acids. Germline V lookup: CDR1 SGHVS, CDR2 FQNEAQ. CDR3 nucleotide sequence: TGTGCCAGCAGCTTACAGGTCCGCACAGATACGCAGTATTTT. Residues: CASSLQVRTDTQYF.

V gene TRBV7-8 combines with J gene TRBJ2-3; 10 bases agree with TRBD2. Germline CDR1 and CDR2: SGHVS and FQNEAQ. J gave up 0 bases and V 5 bases, and 5 bases lay outside the gene matches. There are 16 residues in the CDR3. The CDR3: CASSGGLAESTDTQYF. DNA of the CDR3: TGTGCCAGCAGCGGCGGACTAGCGGAGAGCACAGATACGCAGTATTTT.

The chain is built from TRBV30 and TRBJ2-2; 15 nucleotides line up with TRBD2. The CDR3 loop spans 17 amino acids. With V trimmed by 2 bases and J by 4 bases, 5 bases remained unmatched. Germline values: CDR1 GTSNPN, CDR2 SVGIG (reference sequence). The CDR3 DNA sequence: TGTGCCTGGAGTCGCGGGACTAGCGGGAGGTCCACCGGGGAGCTGTTTTTT. It specifies CAWSRGTSGRSTGELFF.

The chain recombines TRBV19 with TRBJ2-7; D is possibly TRBD1 (5 bases). Trimming took off 1 base at V and 3 bases at J, with 13 bases between the two ends. CDR3 length: 15 amino acids. CDR1 LNHDA and CDR2 SQIVND come from the germline V gene (reference sequence). CDR3 coding DNA: TGTGCCAGTAGTATAGCGGGCCGACAGATCTACGAGCAGTACTTC. Translation: CASSIAGRQIYEQYF.

This chain connects TRBV4-1 to TRBJ1-4; D gene unclear. V was pared by 0 bases and J by 10 bases, with 15 bases between. This CDR3 contains 15 residues. Germline values: CDR1 MGHRA, CDR2 YSYEKL. The DNA for the CDR3 is TGCGCCAGCAGCCAAGAGGAGGGAAGGGTAGGAAAACTGTTTTTT. This translates into CASSQEEGRVGKLFF.